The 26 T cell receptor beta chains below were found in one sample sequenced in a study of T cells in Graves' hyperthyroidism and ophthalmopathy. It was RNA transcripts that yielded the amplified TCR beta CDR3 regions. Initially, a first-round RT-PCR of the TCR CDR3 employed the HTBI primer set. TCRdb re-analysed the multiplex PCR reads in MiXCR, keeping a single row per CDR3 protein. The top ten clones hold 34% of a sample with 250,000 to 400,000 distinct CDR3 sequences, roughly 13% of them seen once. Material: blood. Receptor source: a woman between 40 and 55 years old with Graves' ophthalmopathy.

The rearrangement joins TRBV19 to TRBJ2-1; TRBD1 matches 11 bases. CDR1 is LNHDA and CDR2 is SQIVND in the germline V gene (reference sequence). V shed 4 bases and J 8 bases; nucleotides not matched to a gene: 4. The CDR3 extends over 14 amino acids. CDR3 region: CASSTDRGLYEQFF. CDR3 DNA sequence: TGTGCCAGTAGTACGGACAGGGGGCTGTATGAGCAGTTCTTC.

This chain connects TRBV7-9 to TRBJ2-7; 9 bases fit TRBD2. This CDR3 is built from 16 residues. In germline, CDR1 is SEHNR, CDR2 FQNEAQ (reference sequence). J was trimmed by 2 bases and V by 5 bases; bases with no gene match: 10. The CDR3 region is CASSPYLTSGTYEQYF. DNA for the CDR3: TGTGCCAGCAGCCCCTACCTGACTAGCGGAACCTACGAGCAGTACTTC.

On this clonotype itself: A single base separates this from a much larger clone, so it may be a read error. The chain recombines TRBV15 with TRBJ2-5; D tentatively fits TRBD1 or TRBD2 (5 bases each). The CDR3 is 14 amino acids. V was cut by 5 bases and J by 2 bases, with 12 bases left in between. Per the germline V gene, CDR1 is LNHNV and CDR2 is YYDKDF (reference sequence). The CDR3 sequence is CATSARDAQETQYF. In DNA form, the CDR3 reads TGTGCCACCAGCGCACGGGACGCACAAGAGACCCAGTACTTC.

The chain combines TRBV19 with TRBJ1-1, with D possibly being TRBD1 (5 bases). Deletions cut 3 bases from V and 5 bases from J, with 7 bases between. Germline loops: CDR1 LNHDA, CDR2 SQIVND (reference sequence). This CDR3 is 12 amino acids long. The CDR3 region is CASSMGGTEAFF. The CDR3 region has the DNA TGTGCCAGTAGTATGGGGGGAACTGAAGCTTTCTTT.

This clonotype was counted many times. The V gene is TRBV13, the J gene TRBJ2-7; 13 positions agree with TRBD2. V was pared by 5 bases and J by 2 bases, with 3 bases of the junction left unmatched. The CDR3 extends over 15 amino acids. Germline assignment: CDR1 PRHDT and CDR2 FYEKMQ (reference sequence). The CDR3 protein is CASSRTSGSPYEQYF. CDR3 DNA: TGTGCCAGCAGCCGGACTAGCGGGAGTCCCTACGAGCAGTACTTC. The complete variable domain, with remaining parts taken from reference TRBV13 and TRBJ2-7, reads AAGVIQSPRHLIKEKRETATLKCYPIPRHDTVYWYQQGPGQDPQFLISFYEKMQSDKGSIPDRFSAQQFSDYHSELNMSSLELGDSALYFCASSRTSGSPYEQYFGPGTRLTVT.

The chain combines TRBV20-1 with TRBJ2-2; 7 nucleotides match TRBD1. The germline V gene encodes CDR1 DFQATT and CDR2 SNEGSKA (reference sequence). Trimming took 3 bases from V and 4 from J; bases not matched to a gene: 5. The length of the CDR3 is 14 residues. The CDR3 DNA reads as TGCAGTGCTAGCTACCACAGGGGCACCGGGGAGCTGTTTTTT. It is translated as CSASYHRGTGELFF.

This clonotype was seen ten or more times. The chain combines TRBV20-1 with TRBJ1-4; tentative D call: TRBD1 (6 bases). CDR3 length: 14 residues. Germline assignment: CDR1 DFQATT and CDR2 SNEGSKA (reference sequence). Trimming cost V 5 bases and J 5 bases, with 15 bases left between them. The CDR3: CSAAPGTLNEKLFF. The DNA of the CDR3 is TGCAGTGCTGCCCCCGGGACACTGAATGAAAAACTGTTTTTT.

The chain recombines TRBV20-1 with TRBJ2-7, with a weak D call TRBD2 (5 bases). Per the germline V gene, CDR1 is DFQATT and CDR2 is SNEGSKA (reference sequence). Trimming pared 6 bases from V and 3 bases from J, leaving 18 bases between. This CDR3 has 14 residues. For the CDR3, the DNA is TGCAGTGCCCGTTCCGATTCCGGGATCTACGAGCAGTACTTC. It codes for CSARSDSGIYEQYF.

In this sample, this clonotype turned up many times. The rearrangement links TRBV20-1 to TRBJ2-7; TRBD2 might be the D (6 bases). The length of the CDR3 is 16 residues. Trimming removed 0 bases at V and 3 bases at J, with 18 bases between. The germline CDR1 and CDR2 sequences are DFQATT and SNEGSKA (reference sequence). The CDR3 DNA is TGCAGTGCTAGAGATCCTGGCGGGGTTCATATCTACGAGCAGTACTTC. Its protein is CSARDPGGVHIYEQYF.

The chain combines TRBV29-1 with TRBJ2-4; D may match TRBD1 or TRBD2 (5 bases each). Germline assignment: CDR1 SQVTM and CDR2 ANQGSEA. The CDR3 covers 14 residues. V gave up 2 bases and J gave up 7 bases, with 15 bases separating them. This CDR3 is CSVESRGADNIQYF. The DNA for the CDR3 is TGCAGCGTTGAAAGTCGAGGGGCGGATAACATTCAGTACTTC. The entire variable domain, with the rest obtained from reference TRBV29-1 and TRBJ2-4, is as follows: SAVISQKPSRDICQRGTSLTIQCQVDSQVTMMFWYRQQPGQSLTLIATANQGSEATYESGFVIDKFPISRPNLTFSTLTVSNMSPEDSSIYLCSVESRGADNIQYFGAGTRLSVL.

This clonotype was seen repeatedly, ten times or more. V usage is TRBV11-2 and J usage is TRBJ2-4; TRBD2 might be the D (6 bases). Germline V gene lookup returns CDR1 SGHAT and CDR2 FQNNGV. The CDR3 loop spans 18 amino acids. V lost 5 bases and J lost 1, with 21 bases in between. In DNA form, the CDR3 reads TGTGCCAGCAGCCACCCATACGGCGGGGCGACGGCCAAAAACATTCAGTACTTC. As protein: CASSHPYGGATAKNIQYF.

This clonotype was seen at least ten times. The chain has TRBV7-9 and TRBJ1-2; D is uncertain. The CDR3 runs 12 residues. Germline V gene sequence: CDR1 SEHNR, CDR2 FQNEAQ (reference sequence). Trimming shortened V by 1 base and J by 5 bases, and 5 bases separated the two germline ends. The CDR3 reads CASSLETYGYTF. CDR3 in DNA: TGTGCCAGCAGCTTAGAAACGTATGGCTACACCTTC.

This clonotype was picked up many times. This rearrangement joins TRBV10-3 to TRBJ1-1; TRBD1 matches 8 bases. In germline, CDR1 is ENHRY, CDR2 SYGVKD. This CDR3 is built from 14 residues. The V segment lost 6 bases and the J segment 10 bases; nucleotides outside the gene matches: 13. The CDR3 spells CAIRTADRGAGAFF. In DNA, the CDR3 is TGTGCCATCAGAACAGCCGACAGGGGCGCGGGAGCTTTCTTT.

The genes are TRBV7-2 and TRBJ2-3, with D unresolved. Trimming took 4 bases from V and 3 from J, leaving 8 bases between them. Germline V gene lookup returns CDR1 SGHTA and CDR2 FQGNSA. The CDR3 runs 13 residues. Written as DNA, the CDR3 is TGTGCCAGCAGCTACCAGAGGACAGATACGCAGTATTTT. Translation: CASSYQRTDTQYF.

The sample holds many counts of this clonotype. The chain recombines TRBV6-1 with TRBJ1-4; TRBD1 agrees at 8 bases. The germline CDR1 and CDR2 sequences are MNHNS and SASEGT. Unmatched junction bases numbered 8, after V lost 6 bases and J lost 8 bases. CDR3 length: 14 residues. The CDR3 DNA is TGTGCCAGCAGCATACAGGGGGTACACGAAAAACTGTTTTTT. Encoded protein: CASSIQGVHEKLFF.

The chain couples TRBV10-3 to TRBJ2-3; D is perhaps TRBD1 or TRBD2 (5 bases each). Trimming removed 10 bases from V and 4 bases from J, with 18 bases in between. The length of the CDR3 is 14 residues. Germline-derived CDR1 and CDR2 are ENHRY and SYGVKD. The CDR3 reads CATTLAQGPDTQYF. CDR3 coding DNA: TGTGCCACCACTTTAGCGCAGGGCCCAGATACGCAGTATTTT.

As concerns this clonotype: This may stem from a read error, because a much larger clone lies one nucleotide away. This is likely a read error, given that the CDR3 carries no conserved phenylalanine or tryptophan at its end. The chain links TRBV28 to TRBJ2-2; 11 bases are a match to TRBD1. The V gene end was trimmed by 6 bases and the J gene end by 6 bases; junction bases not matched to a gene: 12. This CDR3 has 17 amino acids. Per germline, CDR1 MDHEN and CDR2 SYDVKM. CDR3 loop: CASSLLGTGGVAGELFL. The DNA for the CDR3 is TGTGCCAGCAGCTTGTTAGGGACAGGGGGTGTAGCCGGGGAGCTGTTTCTT.

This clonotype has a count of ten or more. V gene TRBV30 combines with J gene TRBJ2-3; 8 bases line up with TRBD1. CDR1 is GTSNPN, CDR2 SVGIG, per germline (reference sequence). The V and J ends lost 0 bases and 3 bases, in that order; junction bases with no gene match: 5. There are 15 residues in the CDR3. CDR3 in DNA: TGTGCCTGGAGTGTCTCCAGGGGGCTAACAGATACGCAGTATTTT. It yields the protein CAWSVSRGLTDTQYF. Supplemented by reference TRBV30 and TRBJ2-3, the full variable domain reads SQTIHQWPATLVQPVGSPLSLECTVEGTSNPNLYWYRQAAGRGLQLLFYSVGIGQISSEVPQNLSASRPQDRQFILSSKKLLLSDSGFYLCAWSVSRGLTDTQYFGPGTRLTVL.

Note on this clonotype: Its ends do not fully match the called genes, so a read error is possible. The CDR3, as DNA: TGTGCCAGGAGCCAAGATGTAGGTACTCCTACGCAGTATTTT. Protein product: CARSQDVGTPTQYF. V is TRBV3-1 and J is TRBJ2-3; no definite D call. Looked up from germline, CDR1 is LGHDT and CDR2 is YNNKEL (reference sequence). The CDR3 has 14 amino acids.

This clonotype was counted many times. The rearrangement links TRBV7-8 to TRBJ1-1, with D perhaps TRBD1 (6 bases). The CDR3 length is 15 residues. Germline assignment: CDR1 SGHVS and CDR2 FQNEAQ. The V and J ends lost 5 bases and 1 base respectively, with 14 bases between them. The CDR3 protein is CASSQGSRSNTEAFF. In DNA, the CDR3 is TGTGCCAGCAGCCAGGGGTCCCGGTCGAACACTGAAGCTTTCTTT.

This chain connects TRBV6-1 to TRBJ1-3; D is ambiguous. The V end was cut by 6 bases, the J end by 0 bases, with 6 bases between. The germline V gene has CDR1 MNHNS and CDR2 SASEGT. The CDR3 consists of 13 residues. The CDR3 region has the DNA TGTGCCAGCAGCATCAGCTCTGGAAACACCATATATTTT. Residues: CASSISSGNTIYF.

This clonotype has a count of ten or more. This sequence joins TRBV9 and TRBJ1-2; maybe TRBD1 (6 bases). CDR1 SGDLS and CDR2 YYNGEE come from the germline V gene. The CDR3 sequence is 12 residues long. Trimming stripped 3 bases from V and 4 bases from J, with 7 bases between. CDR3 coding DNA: TGTGCCAGCAGCGCGGACAGCTATGGCTACACCTTC. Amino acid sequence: CASSADSYGYTF.

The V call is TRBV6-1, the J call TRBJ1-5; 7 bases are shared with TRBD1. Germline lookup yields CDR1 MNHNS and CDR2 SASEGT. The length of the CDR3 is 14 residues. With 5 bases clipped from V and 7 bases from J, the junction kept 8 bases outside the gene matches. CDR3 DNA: TGTGCCAGCAGTAAGGGGGCCGGTTGGCAGCCCCAGCATTTT. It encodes CASSKGAGWQPQHF.

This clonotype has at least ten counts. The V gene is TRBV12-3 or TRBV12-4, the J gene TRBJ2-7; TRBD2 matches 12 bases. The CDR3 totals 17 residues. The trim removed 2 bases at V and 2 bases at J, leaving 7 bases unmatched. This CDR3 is CASSLTSGRLGTYEQYF. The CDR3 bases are TGTGCCAGCAGTTTAACTAGCGGGAGGTTGGGGACCTACGAGCAGTACTTC.

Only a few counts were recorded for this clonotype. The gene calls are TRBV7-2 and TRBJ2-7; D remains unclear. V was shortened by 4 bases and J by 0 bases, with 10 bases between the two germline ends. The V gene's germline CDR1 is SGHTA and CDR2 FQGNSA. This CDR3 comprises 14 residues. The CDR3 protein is CASSYVQPSYEQYF. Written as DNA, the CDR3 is TGTGCCAGCAGCTACGTCCAACCCTCCTACGAGCAGTACTTC.

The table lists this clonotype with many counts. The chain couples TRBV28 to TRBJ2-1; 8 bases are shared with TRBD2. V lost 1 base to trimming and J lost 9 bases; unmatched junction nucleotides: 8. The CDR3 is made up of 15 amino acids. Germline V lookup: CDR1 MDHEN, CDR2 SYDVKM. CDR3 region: CASSLSGRAFGEQFF. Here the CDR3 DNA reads TGTGCCAGCAGTTTATCCGGGAGGGCCTTTGGTGAGCAGTTCTTC.